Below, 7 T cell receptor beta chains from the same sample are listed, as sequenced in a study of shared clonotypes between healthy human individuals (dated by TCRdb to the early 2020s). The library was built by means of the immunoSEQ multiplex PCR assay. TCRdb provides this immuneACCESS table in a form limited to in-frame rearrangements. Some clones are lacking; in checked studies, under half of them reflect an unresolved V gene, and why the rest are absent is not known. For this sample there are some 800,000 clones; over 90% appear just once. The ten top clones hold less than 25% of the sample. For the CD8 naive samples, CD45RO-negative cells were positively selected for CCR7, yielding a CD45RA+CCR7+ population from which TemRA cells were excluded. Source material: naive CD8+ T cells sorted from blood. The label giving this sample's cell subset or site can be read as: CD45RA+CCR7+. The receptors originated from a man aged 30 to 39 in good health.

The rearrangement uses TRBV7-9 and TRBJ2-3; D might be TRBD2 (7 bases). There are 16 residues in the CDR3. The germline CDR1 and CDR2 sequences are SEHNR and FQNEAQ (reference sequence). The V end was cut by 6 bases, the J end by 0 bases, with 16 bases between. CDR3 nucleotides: TGTGCCAGCAGTCACGGGGGGCCCTCTAGCACAGATACGCAGTATTTT. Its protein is CASSHGGPSSTDTQYF.

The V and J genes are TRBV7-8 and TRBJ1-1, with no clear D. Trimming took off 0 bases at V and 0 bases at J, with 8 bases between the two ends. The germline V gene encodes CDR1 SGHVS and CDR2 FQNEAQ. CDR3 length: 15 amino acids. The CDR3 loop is CASSLAPQLNTEAFF. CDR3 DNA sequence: TGTGCCAGCAGCTTAGCCCCCCAATTGAACACTGAAGCTTTCTTT.

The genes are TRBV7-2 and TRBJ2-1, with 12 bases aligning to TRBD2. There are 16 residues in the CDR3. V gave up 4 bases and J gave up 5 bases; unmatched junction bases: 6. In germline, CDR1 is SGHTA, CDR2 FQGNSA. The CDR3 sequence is CASSSLAGGYNNEQFF. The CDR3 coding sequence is TGTGCCAGCAGCTCTCTAGCGGGAGGGTATAACAATGAGCAGTTCTTC.

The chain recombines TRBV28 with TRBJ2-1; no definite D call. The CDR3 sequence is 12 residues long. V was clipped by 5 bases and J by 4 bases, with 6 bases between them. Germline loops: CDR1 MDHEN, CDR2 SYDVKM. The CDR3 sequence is CASSTDYNEQFF. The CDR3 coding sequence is TGTGCCAGCAGTACCGATTACAATGAGCAGTTCTTC. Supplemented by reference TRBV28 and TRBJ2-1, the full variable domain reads DVKVTQSSRYLVKRTGEKVFLECVQDMDHENMFWYRQDPGLGLRLIYFSYDVKMKEKGDIPEGYSVSREKKERFSLILESASTNQTSMYLCASSTDYNEQFFGPGTRLTVL.

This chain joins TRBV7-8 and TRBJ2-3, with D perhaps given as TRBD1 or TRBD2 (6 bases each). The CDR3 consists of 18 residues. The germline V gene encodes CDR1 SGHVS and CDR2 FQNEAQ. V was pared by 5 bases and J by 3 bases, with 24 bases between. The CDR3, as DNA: TGTGCCAGCAGCCTAGGGGGGAGAGCCCTTTCAATAACAGATACGCAGTATTTT. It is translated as CASSLGGRALSITDTQYF.

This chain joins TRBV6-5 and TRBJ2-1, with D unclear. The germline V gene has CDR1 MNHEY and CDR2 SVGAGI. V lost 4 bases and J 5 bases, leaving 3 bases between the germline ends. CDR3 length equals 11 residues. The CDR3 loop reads CASSSNNEQFF. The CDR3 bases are TGTGCCAGCAGTTCCAACAATGAGCAGTTCTTC.

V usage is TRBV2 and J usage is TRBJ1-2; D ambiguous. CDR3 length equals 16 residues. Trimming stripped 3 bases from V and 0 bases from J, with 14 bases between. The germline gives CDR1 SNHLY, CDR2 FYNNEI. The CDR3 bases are TGTGCCAGCAGTGATCGGTTGGCCGAAGCTAACTATGGCTACACCTTC. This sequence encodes CASSDRLAEANYGYTF.